This T cell receptor (beta chain) was sequenced for a study of T cell repertoires in ileal Crohn's disease. Trimming cost V 0 bases and J 9 bases; bases outside gene matches: 5. Germline V CDR1 and CDR2: LNHDA, SQIVND (reference sequence). The CDR3 loop spans 15 amino acids. TCRdb keeps only in-frame clones here, not all; method: immunoSEQ multiplex PCR. This sample carries about 11,000 clones, approximately 79% of them seen once, and the ten largest clones take roughly 6.9%. The time point: neoterminal ileum biopsy at postoperative endoscopy, about 6 months after surgery. The receptor was derived from an adult with Crohn's disease. The specimen sequenced was ileal tissue. The rearrangement joins TRBV19 to TRBJ1-6; TRBD1 matches at 7 bases. CDR3 nucleotide sequence: TGTGCCAGTAGTATAGACACAGGGGCAGGTTCACCCCTCCACTTT. Translation gives CASSIDTGAGSPLHF.